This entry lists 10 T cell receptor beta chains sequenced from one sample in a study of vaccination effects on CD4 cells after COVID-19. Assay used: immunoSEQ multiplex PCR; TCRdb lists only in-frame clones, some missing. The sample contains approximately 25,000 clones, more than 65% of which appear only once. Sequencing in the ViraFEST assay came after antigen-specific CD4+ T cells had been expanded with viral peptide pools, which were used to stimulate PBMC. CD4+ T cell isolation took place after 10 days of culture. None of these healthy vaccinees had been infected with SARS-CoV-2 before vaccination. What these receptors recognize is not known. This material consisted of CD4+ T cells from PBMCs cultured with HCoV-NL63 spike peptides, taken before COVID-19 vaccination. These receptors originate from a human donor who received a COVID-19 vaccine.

The CDR3 sequence: CASSLRGGAFF. The CDR3 DNA reads as TGTGCCAGCAGTTTGAGAGGAGGAGCTTTCTTT. The chain employs TRBV28 and TRBJ1-1; D is uncertain. CDR1 and CDR2 from the germline V gene are MDHEN and SYDVKM. This CDR3 region has 11 residues. Trimming removed 3 bases from V and 10 bases from J, with 9 bases in between.

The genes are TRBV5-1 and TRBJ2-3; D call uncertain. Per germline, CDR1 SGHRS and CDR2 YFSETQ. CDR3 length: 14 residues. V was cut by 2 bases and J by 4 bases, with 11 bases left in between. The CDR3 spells CASSFVPGPDTQYF. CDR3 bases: TGCGCCAGCAGCTTCGTCCCCGGCCCAGATACGCAGTATTTT.

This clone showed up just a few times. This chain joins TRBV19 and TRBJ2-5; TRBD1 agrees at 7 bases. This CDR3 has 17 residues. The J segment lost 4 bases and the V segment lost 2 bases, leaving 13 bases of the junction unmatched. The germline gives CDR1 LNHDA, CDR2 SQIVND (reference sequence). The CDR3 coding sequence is TGTGCCAGTAGTATATCAAGGGGGCGCGTCGGAGGAGAGACCCAGTACTTC. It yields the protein CASSISRGRVGGETQYF.

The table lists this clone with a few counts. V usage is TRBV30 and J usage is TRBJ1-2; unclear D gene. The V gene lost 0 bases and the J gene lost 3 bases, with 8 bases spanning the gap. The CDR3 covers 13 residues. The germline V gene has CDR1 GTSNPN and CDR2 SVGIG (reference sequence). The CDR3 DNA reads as TGTGCCTGGAGTGTACAAGGGTACTATGGCTACACCTTC. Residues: CAWSVQGYYGYTF.

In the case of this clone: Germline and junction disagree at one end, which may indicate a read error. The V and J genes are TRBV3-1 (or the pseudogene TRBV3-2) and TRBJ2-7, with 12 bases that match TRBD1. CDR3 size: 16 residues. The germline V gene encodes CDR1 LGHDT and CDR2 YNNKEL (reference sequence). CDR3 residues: CASSPIGTGGSHEQYF. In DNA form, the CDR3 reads TGTGCCAGCAGCCCCATAGGGACAGGGGGCTCCCACGAGCAGTACTTC.

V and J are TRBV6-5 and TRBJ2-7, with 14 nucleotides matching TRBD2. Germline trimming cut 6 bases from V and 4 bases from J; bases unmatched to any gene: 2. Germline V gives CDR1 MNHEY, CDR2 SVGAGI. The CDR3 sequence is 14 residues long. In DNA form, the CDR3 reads TGTGCCAGCAGGAGACTAGCGGGGGGGTACGAGCAGTACTTC. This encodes CASRRLAGGYEQYF.

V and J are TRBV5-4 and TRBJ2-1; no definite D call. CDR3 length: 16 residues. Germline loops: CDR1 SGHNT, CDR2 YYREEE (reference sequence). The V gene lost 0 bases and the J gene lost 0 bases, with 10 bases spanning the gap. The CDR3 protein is CASSLGGGISYNEQFF. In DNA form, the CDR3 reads TGTGCCAGCAGCTTGGGCGGCGGAATCTCCTACAATGAGCAGTTCTTC.

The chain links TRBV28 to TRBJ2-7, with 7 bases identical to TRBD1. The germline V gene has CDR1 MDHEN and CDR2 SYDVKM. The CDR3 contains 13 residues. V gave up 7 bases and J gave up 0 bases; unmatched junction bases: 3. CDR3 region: CASIGTVSYEQYF. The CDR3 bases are TGTGCCAGCATCGGGACAGTCTCCTACGAGCAGTACTTC.

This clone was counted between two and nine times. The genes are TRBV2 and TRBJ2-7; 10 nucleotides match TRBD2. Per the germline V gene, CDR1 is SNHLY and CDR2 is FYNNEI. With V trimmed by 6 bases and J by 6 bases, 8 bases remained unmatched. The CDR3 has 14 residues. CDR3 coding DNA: TGTGCCAGCAGGGCAGAGCGGGAGGGCCGCGAGCAGTACTTC. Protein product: CASRAEREGREQYF.

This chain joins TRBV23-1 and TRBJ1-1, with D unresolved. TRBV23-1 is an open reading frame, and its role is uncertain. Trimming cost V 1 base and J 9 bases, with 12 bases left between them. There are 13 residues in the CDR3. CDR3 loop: CASSQYRWEKAFF. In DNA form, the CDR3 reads TGCGCCAGCAGTCAATATCGGTGGGAAAAAGCTTTCTTT.